This T cell receptor (beta chain) was recorded in a study of blood T cell repertoires in COVID-19. Turning to the study itself: Samples came from the United States, Italy and Spain, spanning acute and convalescent COVID-19. From T cells, B-cell-depleted T cells, or PBMCs came the material, which was cDNA or gDNA.

Original data processing: Cell counts per sample came from amplifying reference gene primers. Libraries were prepared by immunoSEQ multiplex PCR; TCRdb keeps only in-frame clonotypes and omits some of them. V and J calls and clone size follow that table, whereas D and trimming were derived from the DNA. The repertoire holds tens of thousands of clones, with about 92% as singletons. Germline loops: CDR1 SGHRS, CDR2 YFSETQ. CDR3 length: 15 amino acids. The V gene lost 4 bases and the J gene lost 3 bases, with 14 bases spanning the gap. The specimen sequenced was peripheral blood. The origin of this receptor is a human donor in a cohort sampled during active COVID-19. The V gene is TRBV5-1, the J gene TRBJ1-5; D gene uncertain. CDR3 in DNA: TGCGCCAGCAGCCGGGAGCCGGGGTACAATCAGCCCCAGCATTTT. It specifies CASSREPGYNQPQHF.